Listed below are T cell receptor beta chains from one sample, sequenced in a study of radiation and T cells in renal cell carcinoma. TCRdb's table, derived via immunoSEQ multiplex PCR, lists solely in-frame clones and lacks some. The top ten hold over 9% of the sample, which has 150,000 or so clones, approximately 90% seen once. The sample in question was blood, obtained from a patient whose treatment included radiotherapy and nephrectomy. These receptors were collected from a woman in her fifties or sixties with renal cell carcinoma. The CDR3 runs from the conserved cysteine through the conserved F or W. The order of the fields is J gene, V gene, CDR3 length, clone size, D gene, CDR3 DNA, CDR3 protein. A D gene is named only where the DNA matches it firmly. Size is stated for part of the rows, as once, few or many counts, or as a class when the clone is expanded.

TRBJ1-1	TRBV5-1	14	once	-	TGCGCCAGCAGCTTGGCTAGGGGGAGCACTGAAGCTTTCTTT	CASSLARGSTEAFF
TRBJ2-7	TRBV2	17	-	TRBD2	TGTGCCAGCAGTGAAAGGCGGGGGGGCCTTGGCGGTTACGAGCAGTACTTC	CASSERRGGLGGYEQYF
TRBJ1-5	TRBV5-1	15	-	TRBD1	TGCGCCAGCAGCTTAGCCACAGGGGCAGGTCAGCCCCAGCATTTT	CASSLATGAGQPQHF
TRBJ1-2	TRBV18	18	-	-	TGTGCCAGCTCACCACGGCAGGGGTCGGGGGAAGCTAACTATGGCTACACCTTC	CASSPRQGSGEANYGYTF
TRBJ2-1	TRBV6-5	15	-	TRBD1	TGTGCCAGCAGCCCGACAGGGAGCACCTACAATGAGCAGTTCTTC	CASSPTGSTYNEQFF
TRBJ2-1	TRBV6-4	15	few	TRBD2	TGTGCCAGCAGTCAGTTAGCGGGGGGCCGGAATGAGCAGTTCTTC	CASSQLAGGRNEQFF
TRBJ2-7	TRBV6-1	13	-	-	TGTGCCAGCAGCTCCGGGGTCACCTACGAGCAGTACTTC	CASSSGVTYEQYF
TRBJ2-7	TRBV6-5	14	once	-	TGTGCCAGCAGTAGGCCGGACAGATCTTACGAGCAGTACTTC	CASSRPDRSYEQYF
TRBJ1-1	TRBV5-1	15	few	-	TGCGCCAGCAGAAGACAGGAAGATCGGAACACTGAAGCTTTCTTT	CASRRQEDRNTEAFF
TRBJ1-1	TRBV5-5	14	-	TRBD1	TGTGCCAGCAGCTTGGTCAGGGGGCGAACTGAAGCTTTCTTT	CASSLVRGRTEAFF
TRBJ2-1	TRBV15	16	once	TRBD1	TGTGCCACCAGCAGAGTAGGGACAGGGGGCTACAATGAGCAGTTCTTC	CATSRVGTGGYNEQFF
TRBJ2-2	TRBV5-6	15	-	TRBD1	TGTGCCAGCAGCCCCGGGACAGGGAACACCGGGGAGCTGTTTTTT	CASSPGTGNTGELFF
TRBJ1-4	TRBV7-2	12	-	-	TGTGCCAGCAGCCGTGAAAATGAAAAACTGTTTTTT	CASSRENEKLFF
TRBJ2-3	TRBV6-1	17	-	-	TGTGCCAGCAGTGATCTTGGGGGGGCGCGCCCCACAGATACGCAGTATTTT	CASSDLGGARPTDTQYF
TRBJ1-1	TRBV19	12	-	-	TGTGCCAGTAGTATCGGACAGACTGAAGCTTTCTTT	CASSIGQTEAFF
TRBJ2-5	TRBV5-4	16	-	TRBD2	TGTGCCAGCAGCTTGAAGCGGGGGCCCGAAGTAGAGACCCAGTACTTC	CASSLKRGPEVETQYF
TRBJ2-2	TRBV12-5	14	-	-	TGTGCTAGTGGTTTGGAAACTCCGGCAGGGGAGCTGTTTTTT	CASGLETPAGELFF